This T cell receptor (beta chain) was captured in a study of cytomegalovirus exposure and HLA in healthy donors. CDR3 length equals 15 residues. CDR1 is SGHNT, CDR2 YYREEE, per germline (reference sequence). The V and J ends lost 6 bases and 6 bases, in that order; junction bases with no gene match: 11. The study ran its PCR with 60 Vbeta and 13 Jbeta primers. Profiling relied on immunoSEQ multiplex PCR, and the TCRdb table lists in-frame clones only, not all of them. Seen here are fewer than 150,000 clones, 74% observed once, and the top ten hold 3.5% to 5%. Specimen: PBMCs. This sequence joins TRBV5-4 and TRBJ2-1; 8 nucleotides align to TRBD2. This TCR derives from a woman in her 40s in good health and CMV-seropositive. The CDR3 coding sequence is TGTGCCAGCAACTCCGGGACTAGGGAAGTCAATGAGCAGTTCTTC. Its translation: CASNSGTREVNEQFF. The variable domain in full, with the rest retrieved from reference TRBV5-4 and TRBJ2-1, is ETGVTQSPTHLIKTRGQQVTLRCSSQSGHNTVSWYQQALGQGPQFIFQYYREEENGRGNFPPRFSGLQFPNYSSELNVNALELDDSALYLCASNSGTREVNEQFFGPGTRLTVL.